This T cell receptor beta chain emerged from a study of Graves' ophthalmopathy and Graves' hyperthyroidism. For repertoire sequencing, the TCR beta CDR3 regions were amplified from RNA transcripts. Second-round multiplex PCR followed a first-round RT-PCR using HTBI primers. In TCRdb, the multiplex PCR reads were re-called with MiXCR into one record per CDR3 protein. This table has around 170,000 distinct CDR3 sequences, approximately 40% appearing once. This CDR3 comprises 13 residues. V lost 5 bases and J 7 bases, leaving 14 bases between the germline ends. The germline V gene has CDR1 KGHSH and CDR2 LQKENI. This clonotype came up many times.

This receptor was obtained from a middle-aged woman with Graves' ophthalmopathy. The sample was peripheral blood. The chain employs TRBV18 and TRBJ1-1; D might be TRBD1 (5 bases). The CDR3 nucleotides are TGTGCCAGCTCATCCGGGGCTCGACGTGAAGCTTTCTTT. This codes for CASSSGARREAFF.